This T cell receptor beta chain originates from a study of blood T cells in healthy people across ages. Per the germline V gene, CDR1 is MGHDK and CDR2 is SYGVNS. The CDR3 contains 14 residues. Trimming shortened V by 8 bases and J by 7 bases, and 18 bases separated the two germline ends. Combining a sample-barcoded 5' primer with a J-beta primer mix, a second PCR ran for roughly 7 to 11 cycles. MiXCR, applied by TCRdb to the 5' RACE reads, yields one record per CDR3 protein. Among 600,000 or so distinct CDR3 sequences listed, around 31% were seen once. This clonotype was detected a few times. The receptor was derived from a woman older than 75 in good health. Sequenced: blood. The gene calls are TRBV25-1 and TRBJ1-5; no clear D gene. This CDR3 reads CASVSGGSGQPQHF. The DNA of the CDR3 is TGTGCCAGCGTCTCGGGAGGGTCCGGACAGCCCCAGCATTTT.